The following is a T cell receptor beta chain sequence with its context. Its antigen remains unknown. CDR3 length: 14 residues. The V and J ends lost 1 base and 3 bases respectively, with 9 bases between them. Germline values: CDR1 SGHTA, CDR2 FQGNSA. This record comes from a study of neoadjuvant anti-PD-1 for oral cavity cancer. Study conclusions and caveats: Treg/Th17 ratio rose with pretreatment blood and fell with post-treatment tumor TCRbeta clonality. Only three patients per response group were TCR-analyzed; validation needed.

Time point noted: after neoadjuvant nivolumab, at surgical resection. Some clones are missing from TCRdb's copy, which holds only in-frame ones; the method was immunoSEQ multiplex PCR. The sample records 5,500 to 7,500 clones, roughly three fifths being singletons. The V call is TRBV7-2, the J call TRBJ1-1; maybe TRBD1 (6 bases). This TCR came from a person between 40 and 85 years old with oral cavity squamous cell carcinoma. The sample consisted of tumor tissue, taken after nivolumab (anti-PD-1) treatment. In DNA, the CDR3 is TGTGCCAGCAGCTTAGGCCAGGGGCACACTGAAGCTTTCTTT. Translation gives CASSLGQGHTEAFF.